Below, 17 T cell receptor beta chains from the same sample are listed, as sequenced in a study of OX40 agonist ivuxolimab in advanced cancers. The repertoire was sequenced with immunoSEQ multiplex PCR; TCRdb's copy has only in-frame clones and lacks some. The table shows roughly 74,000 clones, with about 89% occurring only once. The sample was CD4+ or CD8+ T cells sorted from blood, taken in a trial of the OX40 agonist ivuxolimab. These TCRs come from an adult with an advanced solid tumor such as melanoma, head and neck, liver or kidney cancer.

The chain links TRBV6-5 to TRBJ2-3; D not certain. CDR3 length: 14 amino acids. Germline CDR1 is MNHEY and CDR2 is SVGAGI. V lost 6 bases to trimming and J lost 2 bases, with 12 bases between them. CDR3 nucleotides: TGTGCCAGCAGCCTCCTAAGAGACACAGATACGCAGTATTTT. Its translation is CASSLLRDTDTQYF.

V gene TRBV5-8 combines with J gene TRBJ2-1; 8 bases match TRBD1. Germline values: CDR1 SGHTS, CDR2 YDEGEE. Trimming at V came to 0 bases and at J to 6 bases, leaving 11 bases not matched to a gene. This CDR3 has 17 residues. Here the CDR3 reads CASSLGDSAGGLNEQFF. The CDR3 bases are TGTGCCAGCAGCTTGGGGGACTCGGCAGGGGGCCTCAATGAGCAGTTCTTC.

In DNA, the CDR3 is TGTGCCAGCAGTATGGGCGGGGGAAGCACAGATACGCAGTATTTT. This encodes CASSMGGGSTDTQYF. This sequence joins TRBV7-2 and TRBJ2-3; TRBD2 matches at 7 bases. From germline, CDR1 is SGHTA and CDR2 FQGNSA. V was pared by 6 bases and J by 0 bases, with 6 bases of the junction left unmatched. The CDR3 spans 15 residues. Looking up the rest from reference TRBV7-2 and TRBJ2-3 gives the full variable domain: GAGVSQSPSNKVTEKGKDVELRCDPISGHTALYWYRQSLGQGLEFLIYFQGNSAPDKSGLPSDRFSAERTGGSVSTLTIQRTQQEDSAVYLCASSMGGGSTDTQYFGPGTRLTVL.

The CDR3, as DNA: TGTGCCAGCAGTGTAACAGATACGCAGTATTTT. Its translation is CASSVTDTQYF. V is TRBV25-1 and J is TRBJ2-3; D ambiguous. The CDR3 has 11 residues. Trimming removed 4 bases at V and 3 bases at J, with 2 bases between. Germline V gene sequence: CDR1 MGHDK, CDR2 SYGVNS. Full variable domain (rest looked up from reference TRBV25-1 and TRBJ2-3): EADIYQTPRYLVIGTGKKITLECSQTMGHDKMYWYQQDPGMELHLIHYSYGVNSTEKGDLSSESTVSRIRTEHFPLTLESARPSHTSQYLCASSVTDTQYFGPGTRLTVL.

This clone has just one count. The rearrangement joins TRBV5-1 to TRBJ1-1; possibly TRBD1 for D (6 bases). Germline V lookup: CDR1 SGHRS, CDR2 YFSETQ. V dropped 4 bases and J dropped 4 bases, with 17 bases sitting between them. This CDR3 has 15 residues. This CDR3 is CASSAVQGRGTEAFF. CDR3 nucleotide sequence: TGCGCCAGCAGCGCGGTACAGGGTAGGGGCACTGAAGCTTTCTTT.

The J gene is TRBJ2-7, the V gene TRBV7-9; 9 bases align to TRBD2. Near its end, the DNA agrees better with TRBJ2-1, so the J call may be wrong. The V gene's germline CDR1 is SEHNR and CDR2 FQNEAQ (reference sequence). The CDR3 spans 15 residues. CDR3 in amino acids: CASSVLAGDYNEQFF. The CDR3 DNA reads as TGTGCCAGCAGCGTACTAGCGGGCGATTACAATGAGCAGTTCTTC.

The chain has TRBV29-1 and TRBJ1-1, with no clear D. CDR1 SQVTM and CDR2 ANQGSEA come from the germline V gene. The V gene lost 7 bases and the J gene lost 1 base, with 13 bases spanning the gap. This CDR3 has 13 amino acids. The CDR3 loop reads CSAEGGRNTEAFF. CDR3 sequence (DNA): TGCAGCGCCGAGGGAGGGCGGAACACTGAAGCTTTCTTT. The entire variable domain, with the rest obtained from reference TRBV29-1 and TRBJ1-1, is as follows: SAVISQKPSRDICQRGTSLTIQCQVDSQVTMMFWYRQQPGQSLTLIATANQGSEATYESGFVIDKFPISRPNLTFSTLTVSNMSPEDSSIYLCSAEGGRNTEAFFGQGTRLTVV.

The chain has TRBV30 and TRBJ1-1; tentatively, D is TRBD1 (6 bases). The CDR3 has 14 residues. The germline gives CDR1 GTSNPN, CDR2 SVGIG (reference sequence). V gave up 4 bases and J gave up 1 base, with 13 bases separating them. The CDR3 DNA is TGTGCCTGGACCCGCCCAGGGGAGAACACTGAAGCTTTCTTT. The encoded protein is CAWTRPGENTEAFF.

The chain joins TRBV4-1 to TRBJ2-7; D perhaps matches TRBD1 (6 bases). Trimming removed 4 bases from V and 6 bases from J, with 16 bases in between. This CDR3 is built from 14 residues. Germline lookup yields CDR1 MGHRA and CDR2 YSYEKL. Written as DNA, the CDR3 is TGCGCCAGCAGCCTTTCGACCCAGGGGCGCGAGCAGTACTTC. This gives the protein CASSLSTQGREQYF.

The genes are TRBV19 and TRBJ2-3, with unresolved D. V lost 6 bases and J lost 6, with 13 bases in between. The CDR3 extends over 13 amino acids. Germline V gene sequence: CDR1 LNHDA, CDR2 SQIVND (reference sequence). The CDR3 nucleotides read TGTGCCAGTAGCACTGTATCGTCCGATACGCAGTATTTT. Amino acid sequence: CASSTVSSDTQYF. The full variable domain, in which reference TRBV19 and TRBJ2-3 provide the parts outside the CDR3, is DGGITQSPKYLFRKEGQNVTLSCEQNLNHDAMYWYRQDPGQGLRLIYYSQIVNDFQKGDIAEGYSVSREKKESFPLTVTSAQKNPTAFYLCASSTVSSDTQYFGPGTRLTVL.

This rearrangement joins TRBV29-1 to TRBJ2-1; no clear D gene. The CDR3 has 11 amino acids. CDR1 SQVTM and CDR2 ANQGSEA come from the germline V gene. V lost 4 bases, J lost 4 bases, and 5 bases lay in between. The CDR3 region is CSVVGYNEQFF. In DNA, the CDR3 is TGCAGCGTTGTCGGTTACAATGAGCAGTTCTTC.

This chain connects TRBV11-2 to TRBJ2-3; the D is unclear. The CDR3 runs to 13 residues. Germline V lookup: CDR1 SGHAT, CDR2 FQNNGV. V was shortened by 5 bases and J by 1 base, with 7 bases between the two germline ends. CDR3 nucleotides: TGTGCCAGCAGCAGGGCAGGCACAGATACGCAGTATTTT. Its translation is CASSRAGTDTQYF. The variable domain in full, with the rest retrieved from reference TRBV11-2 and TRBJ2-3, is EAGVAQSPRYKIIEKRQSVAFWCNPISGHATLYWYQQILGQGPKLLIQFQNNGVVDDSQLPKDRFSAERLKGVDSTLKIQPAKLEDSAVYLCASSRAGTDTQYFGPGTRLTVL.

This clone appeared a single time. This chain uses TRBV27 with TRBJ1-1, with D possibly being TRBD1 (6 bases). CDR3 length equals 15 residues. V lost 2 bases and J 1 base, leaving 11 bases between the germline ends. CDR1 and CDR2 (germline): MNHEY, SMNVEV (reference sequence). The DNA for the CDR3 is TGTGCCAGCAGTTTAAGGGGACACCCGAACACTGAAGCTTTCTTT. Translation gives CASSLRGHPNTEAFF.

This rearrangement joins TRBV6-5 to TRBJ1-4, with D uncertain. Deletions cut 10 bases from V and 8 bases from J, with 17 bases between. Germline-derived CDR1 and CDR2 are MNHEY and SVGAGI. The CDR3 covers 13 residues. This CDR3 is CATHPVGEEKLFF. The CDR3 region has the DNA TGTGCCACCCACCCCGTCGGAGAGGAAAAACTGTTTTTT.

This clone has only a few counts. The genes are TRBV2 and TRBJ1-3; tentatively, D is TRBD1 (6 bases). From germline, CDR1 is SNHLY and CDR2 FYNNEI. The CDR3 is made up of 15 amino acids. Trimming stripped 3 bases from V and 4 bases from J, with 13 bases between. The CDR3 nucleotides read TGTGCCAGCAGTGAGGTCCAGGGGAGGGGAAACACCATATATTTT. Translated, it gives CASSEVQGRGNTIYF.

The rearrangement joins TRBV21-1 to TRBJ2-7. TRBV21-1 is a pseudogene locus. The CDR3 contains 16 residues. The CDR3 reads CASSKPLLYHSYEQYF. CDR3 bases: TGTGCCAGCAGCAAGCCCCTTCTGTACCACTCCTACGAGCAGTACTTC.

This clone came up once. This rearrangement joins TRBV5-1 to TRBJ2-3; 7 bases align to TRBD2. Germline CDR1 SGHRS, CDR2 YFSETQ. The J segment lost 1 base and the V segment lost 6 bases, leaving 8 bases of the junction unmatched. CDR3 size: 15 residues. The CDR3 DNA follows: TGCGCCAGCACCGACCCTAGCGGTGGCACAGATACGCAGTATTTT. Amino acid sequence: CASTDPSGGTDTQYF.